These 20 T cell receptor beta chains share one sample of origin, sequenced in a study of cytomegalovirus exposure and HLA in healthy donors. Primers: 60 Vbeta forward and 13 Jbeta reverse. Profiling relied on immunoSEQ multiplex PCR, and the TCRdb table lists in-frame clones only, not all of them. The sample has more than 80,000 clones; about nine tenths are singletons. Input material: PBMCs. The origin of the receptors is a man aged 25-45 years in good health and CMV-seropositive.

J is TRBJ2-3 and V is TRBV18; TRBD2 agrees at 8 bases. Germline CDR1 KGHSH, CDR2 LQKENI. V shed 2 bases, J shed 6 bases, and the junction held 4 bases outside the gene matches. This CDR3 is built from 14 residues. CDR3 sequence reads: CASSPGLAGDTQYF. CDR3 coding DNA: TGTGCCAGCTCACCAGGACTAGCCGGGGATACGCAGTATTTT. The variable domain in full, completed from reference TRBV18 and TRBJ2-3, reads NAGVMQNPRHLVRRRGQEARLRCSPMKGHSHVYWYRQLPEEGLKFMVYLQKENIIDESGMPKERFSAEFPKEGPSILRIQQVVRGDSAAYFCASSPGLAGDTQYFGPGTRLTVL.

This rearrangement joins TRBV27 to TRBJ2-7, with TRBD1 matching 7 bases. This CDR3 is 14 amino acids long. In germline, CDR1 is MNHEY, CDR2 SMNVEV (reference sequence). J was trimmed by 0 bases and V by 5 bases; bases with no gene match: 4. CDR3 sequence: CASSPWDSSYEQYF. DNA for the CDR3: TGTGCCAGCAGTCCCTGGGACAGCTCCTACGAGCAGTACTTC.

The CDR3 loop reads CASSLIHSPTYNEQFF. The CDR3 bases are TGTGCCAGCAGCTTAATTCACTCGCCTACCTACAATGAGCAGTTCTTC. The V call is TRBV7-3, the J call TRBJ2-1; D uncertain. V gave up 1 base and J gave up 2 bases, with 12 bases separating them. Germline lookup yields CDR1 SGHTA and CDR2 FQGTGA. CDR3 size: 16 residues.

The chain recombines TRBV28 with TRBJ2-1; 8 bases are a match to TRBD2. Trimming cost V 10 bases and J 2 bases; bases outside gene matches: 4. CDR1 is MDHEN, CDR2 SYDVKM, per germline. This CDR3 region has 13 residues. The CDR3 sequence: CATTAGAYNEQFF. CDR3 DNA sequence: TGTGCCACCACAGCGGGAGCCTACAATGAGCAGTTCTTC.

This clone was observed once. This chain joins TRBV7-9 and TRBJ2-7, with D possibly being TRBD1 (6 bases). This CDR3 spans 15 amino acids. Per germline, CDR1 SEHNR and CDR2 FQNEAQ (reference sequence). The V and J ends lost 1 base and 0 bases respectively, with 10 bases between them. In DNA form, the CDR3 reads TGTGCCAGCAGCTTAGTCCCGACAGGCTCCTACGAGCAGTACTTC. Protein: CASSLVPTGSYEQYF.

This chain links TRBV9 with TRBJ1-2; D uncertain. Trimming removed 0 bases from V and 7 bases from J, with 10 bases in between. CDR1 and CDR2 from the germline V gene are SGDLS and YYNGEE. The CDR3 sequence is 13 residues long. CDR3: CASSVGQLAGYTF. As DNA, the CDR3 is TGTGCCAGCAGCGTAGGCCAGTTGGCTGGCTACACCTTC.

This chain links TRBV28 with TRBJ1-3, with TRBD1 identical over 9 bases. CDR1 is MDHEN and CDR2 is SYDVKM in the germline V gene. This CDR3 has 13 residues. V dropped 8 bases and J dropped 4; count of bases not matched to a gene: 3. CDR3 DNA sequence: TGTGCCAGCGGGACAGGGAGCGGAAACACCATATATTTT. Translating gives CASGTGSGNTIYF.

The chain uses TRBV9 and TRBJ2-1; TRBD1 agrees at 7 bases. CDR1 and CDR2 from the germline V gene are SGDLS and YYNGEE. The CDR3 runs to 15 residues. V lost 4 bases, J lost 0 bases, and 4 bases stayed unmatched. The CDR3 sequence: CASSQGQSSYNEQFF. Written as DNA, the CDR3 is TGTGCCAGCAGCCAGGGACAGAGCTCCTACAATGAGCAGTTCTTC.

The chain is built from TRBV5-4 and TRBJ1-2; D gene unclear. Per germline, CDR1 SGHNT and CDR2 YYREEE (reference sequence). Trimming took 2 bases from V and 4 from J, leaving 9 bases between them. The CDR3 extends over 13 amino acids. CDR3 nucleotide sequence: TGTGCCAGCAGCTTCGGTCACCGCTATGGCTACACCTTC. Its translation: CASSFGHRYGYTF.

The V call is TRBV19, the J call TRBJ1-5, with D possibly being TRBD1 (5 bases). CDR3 size: 14 residues. In germline, CDR1 is LNHDA, CDR2 SQIVND (reference sequence). Trimming shortened V by 6 bases and J by 0 bases, and 9 bases separated the two germline ends. In DNA, the CDR3 is TGTGCCAGTAGCCAGGGATATAGCAATCAGCCCCAGCATTTT. Translation: CASSQGYSNQPQHF.

The V call is TRBV4-1, the J call TRBJ2-7; weak D call: TRBD2 (6 bases). V lost 3 bases to trimming and J lost 3 bases, with 12 bases between them. CDR3 length: 14 amino acids. Per germline, CDR1 MGHRA and CDR2 YSYEKL. This CDR3 is CASSQEAGNYEQYF. The CDR3 coding sequence is TGCGCCAGCAGCCAGGAAGCGGGTAACTACGAGCAGTACTTC.

This chain joins TRBV27 and TRBJ1-2; D is uncertain. The germline V and J ends were trimmed by 5 bases and 8 bases, with 15 bases remaining between them. CDR1 and CDR2 (germline): MNHEY, SMNVEV (reference sequence). The CDR3 sequence is 13 residues long. CDR3 sequence reads: CASSPRGRVGYTF. The CDR3, as DNA: TGTGCCAGCAGTCCCCGAGGGAGGGTCGGCTACACCTTC.

V is TRBV21-1 and J is TRBJ2-7; no check of the table's D call, TRBD1, against the DNA was made. TRBV21-1 has pseudogene status. There are 15 residues in the CDR3. The CDR3 protein is CASSKESQSSYEQYF. For the CDR3, the DNA is TGTGCCAGCAGCAAAGAGTCTCAGTCGTCCTACGAGCAGTACTTC.

The rearrangement links TRBV9 to TRBJ2-3; possible D gene TRBD1, 6 bases. The ends were cut back, 4 bases at V and 2 bases at J, with 14 bases in the middle. The germline V gene encodes CDR1 SGDLS and CDR2 YYNGEE. CDR3 length equals 15 residues. The CDR3 protein is CASSRGAGVTDTQYF. The CDR3 region has the DNA TGTGCCAGCAGCAGAGGAGCAGGGGTCACAGATACGCAGTATTTT. Drawing the rest from reference TRBV9 and TRBJ2-3, the complete variable domain is DSGVTQTPKHLITATGQRVTLRCSPRSGDLSVYWYQQSLDQGLQFLIQYYNGEERAKGNILERFSAQQFPDLHSELNLSSLELGDSALYFCASSRGAGVTDTQYFGPGTRLTVL.

A single count supports this clone. The CDR3 region is CASSFGQAETQYF. CDR3 bases: TGCGCCAGCAGCTTCGGTCAGGCAGAGACCCAGTACTTC. V is TRBV5-1 and J is TRBJ2-5, with unresolved D. V shed 2 bases and J shed 4 bases, with 9 bases lying between them. There are 13 residues in the CDR3. The germline gives CDR1 SGHRS, CDR2 YFSETQ.

This chain links TRBV7-2 with TRBJ2-7; TRBD1 agrees at 7 bases. Germline CDR1 reads SGHTA; CDR2 reads FQGNSA. The ends lost 1 base at V and 2 bases at J; junction bases unmatched: 5. This CDR3 contains 15 residues. The CDR3 sequence: CASSLVTGVTYEQYF. The DNA of the CDR3 is TGTGCCAGCAGCTTAGTTACAGGGGTAACCTACGAGCAGTACTTC.

The rearrangement uses TRBV5-6 and TRBJ2-7, with 7 bases aligning to TRBD2. The germline CDR1 and CDR2 sequences are SGHDT and YYEEEE. The length of the CDR3 is 14 residues. The J segment lost 1 base and the V segment lost 4 bases, leaving 5 bases of the junction unmatched. CDR3 in amino acids: CASSLGLESYEQYF. CDR3 DNA sequence: TGTGCCAGCAGCCTCGGACTAGAATCCTACGAGCAGTACTTC.

The V and J genes are TRBV27 and TRBJ2-5; D remains unclear. This CDR3 contains 14 residues. Germline values: CDR1 MNHEY, CDR2 SMNVEV (reference sequence). Trimming shortened V by 1 base and J by 5 bases, and 11 bases separated the two germline ends. The CDR3 bases are TGTGCCAGCAGTTTATTCTACAGCTGGGAGACCCAGTACTTC. It is translated as CASSLFYSWETQYF.

This chain uses TRBV7-2 with TRBJ2-1; 13 bases are shared with TRBD2. Trimming cost V 5 bases and J 3 bases; bases outside gene matches: 4. The CDR3 runs to 16 residues. Germline-derived CDR1 and CDR2 are SGHTA and FQGNSA. CDR3 coding DNA: TGTGCCAGCAGCCACCGGACTAGCGGGAGCTACAATGAGCAGTTCTTC. This codes for CASSHRTSGSYNEQFF.

The V gene is TRBV27, the J gene TRBJ2-1; 12 positions match TRBD2. CDR1 is MNHEY, CDR2 SMNVEV, per germline (reference sequence). CDR3 size: 15 residues. J gave up 8 bases and V 8 bases, and 10 bases lay outside the gene matches. The CDR3 reads CASGELAGGPDEQFF. CDR3 in DNA: TGTGCCAGCGGAGAGCTAGCGGGAGGGCCCGATGAGCAGTTCTTC.